A selection of T cell receptor beta chains follows, all from one sample in a study of blood T cells in healthy people across ages. TCRdb reanalysed the 5' RACE reads using MiXCR and keeps one entry per CDR3 protein. The profile shows some 1.5 million distinct CDR3 sequences, about 30% of them singletons. The specimen sequenced was blood. All receptors derive from a woman aged 25-40 years in good health. Both conserved end residues are part of each CDR3. D genes are given only for firm matches. The size field is filled for only some rows; it gives once, few, many or a size class.

d_call,clone_size,j_call,v_call,cdr3_aa,cdr3_nt
NA,many,TRBJ1-2,TRBV12-3/TRBV12-4,CASTPRANGNYGYTF,TGTGCCAGCACTCCCAGGGCGAATGGTAACTATGGCTACACCTTC
NA,NA,TRBJ2-5,TRBV12-3/TRBV12-4,CASSWGTQAETQYF,TGTGCCAGCAGTTGGGGGACCCAGGCGGAGACCCAGTACTTC
NA,many,TRBJ2-7,TRBV29-1,CSGSSSNYEQYF,TGCAGCGGGTCGTCTAGCAACTACGAGCAGTACTTC
TRBD2,NA,TRBJ2-1,TRBV29-1,CSVPGLAGVAYNEQFF,TGCAGCGTTCCGGGACTAGCGGGAGTGGCCTACAATGAGCAGTTCTTC
TRBD2,few,TRBJ2-5,TRBV5-1,CASSFTSDETQYF,TGCGCCAGCAGCTTCACTAGCGACGAGACCCAGTACTTC
TRBD1,many,TRBJ2-5,TRBV12-3/TRBV12-4,CASSLFLVGDSVQETQYF,TGTGCCAGCAGTTTATTCCTTGTGGGGGACAGTGTACAAGAGACCCAGTACTTC
TRBD2,NA,TRBJ2-5,TRBV5-1,CASLISGGLQETQYF,TGCGCCAGCCTGATCAGCGGGGGACTTCAGGAGACCCAGTACTTC
NA,NA,TRBJ1-1,TRBV9,CASSPRAFTEAFF,TGTGCCAGCAGCCCACGGGCCTTCACTGAAGCTTTCTTT
NA,many,TRBJ2-1,TRBV7-6,CASSLEAVNIYNEQFF,TGTGCCAGCAGCTTGGAAGCGGTAAACATCTACAATGAGCAGTTCTTC
TRBD2,NA,TRBJ2-1,TRBV3-1,CASSPLSGREYNEQFF,TGTGCCAGCAGCCCCTTAAGCGGGAGGGAATACAATGAGCAGTTCTTC
NA,NA,TRBJ2-7,TRBV12-3/TRBV12-4,CASSFPPNTYEQYF,TGTGCCAGCAGCTTTCCCCCTAACACGTACGAGCAGTACTTC
NA,few,TRBJ2-3,TRBV5-4,CASSTLREEGTDTQYF,TGTGCCAGCAGCACCCTTAGGGAGGAGGGGACAGATACGCAGTATTTT
NA,NA,TRBJ2-1,TRBV5-6,CASSLWRGPYNEQFF,TGTGCCAGCAGCTTGTGGCGGGGGCCATACAATGAGCAGTTCTTC
NA,NA,TRBJ1-2,TRBV3-1,CASGQGTGYGYTF,TGTGCCAGCGGTCAGGGTACCGGCTATGGCTACACCTTC
NA,few,TRBJ1-1,TRBV7-9,CASNRWTEAFF,TGTGCCAGCAACCGATGGACTGAAGCTTTCTTT
NA,NA,TRBJ1-2,TRBV20-1,CSAPSTGGHYGYTF,TGCAGTGCCCCATCTACTGGGGGGCACTATGGCTACACCTTC
TRBD1,many,TRBJ2-7,TRBV5-6,CASSLGGQGLDEQYF,TGTGCCAGCAGCTTGGGGGGACAGGGTCTCGACGAGCAGTACTTC
NA,few,TRBJ2-3,TRBV2,CASRAMQGLSTDTQYF,TGTGCCAGCAGGGCGATGCAGGGACTGAGCACAGATACGCAGTATTTT
TRBD1,NA,TRBJ1-5,TRBV2,CASRAGTGTYQPQHF,TGTGCCAGCAGGGCCGGGACAGGGACTTATCAGCCCCAGCATTTT
TRBD1,few,TRBJ1-1,TRBV29-1,CSAPGQGASEAFF,TGCAGCGCCCCCGGACAGGGGGCCTCTGAAGCTTTCTTT
TRBD2,few,TRBJ2-7,TRBV10-3,CAIRSGRASSYEQYF,TGTGCCATCAGAAGCGGGAGGGCATCTTCCTACGAGCAGTACTTC
TRBD2,many,TRBJ2-3,TRBV20-1,CSARIGTSGSSNTQYF,TGCAGTGCTAGAATTGGGACTAGCGGGAGTTCAAATACGCAGTATTTT
NA,once,TRBJ1-2,TRBV7-8,CASSPGGRGAGYTF,TGTGCCAGCAGCCCGGGGGGTAGGGGAGCGGGCTACACCTTC
NA,NA,TRBJ1-1,TRBV7-2,CASSSRQAYTEAFF,TGTGCCAGCAGCTCCCGACAGGCGTACACTGAAGCTTTCTTT
TRBD2,NA,TRBJ2-5,TRBV6-1,CASSEGSGNSLETQYF,TGTGCCAGCAGTGAAGGAAGCGGGAATTCTTTGGAGACCCAGTACTTC
TRBD1,NA,TRBJ1-5,TRBV20-1,CSVRAGTGTRPQHF,TGCAGTGTAAGAGCCGGGACAGGGACCCGGCCCCAGCATTTT
NA,once,TRBJ1-1,TRBV7-2,CASSLEWGLTEAFF,TGTGCCAGCAGCTTAGAATGGGGGCTCACTGAAGCTTTCTTT
TRBD1,many,TRBJ2-3,TRBV10-1,CASSDPTGASTDTQYF,TGCGCCAGCAGTGACCCGACAGGGGCCAGCACAGATACGCAGTATTTT
TRBD2,few,TRBJ2-1,TRBV7-3,CASSRTSGDHIEQFF,TGTGCCAGCAGCCGGACTAGCGGGGACCATATTGAGCAGTTCTTC
NA,few,TRBJ2-7,TRBV10-2,CASRRGFAGEWYEQYF,TGCGCCAGCAGGAGGGGGTTCGCGGGAGAGTGGTACGAGCAGTACTTC
TRBD1,NA,TRBJ1-2,TRBV20-1,CSAVGTGDRGVYGYTF,TGCAGTGCTGTTGGGACAGGGGACCGCGGGGTCTATGGCTACACCTTC
TRBD2,once,TRBJ2-2,TRBV6-2/TRBV6-3,CASSYFGGYTGELFF,TGTGCCAGCAGTTACTTCGGGGGGTACACCGGGGAGCTGTTTTTT
TRBD2,few,TRBJ2-1,TRBV5-1,CASSLALAANSYNEQFF,TGCGCCAGCAGCTTGGCCCTAGCGGCGAACTCCTACAATGAGCAGTTCTTC
NA,once,TRBJ2-3,TRBV7-9,CASSPRAGATDTQYF,TGTGCCAGCAGCCCACGGGCGGGTGCCACAGATACGCAGTATTTT
NA,NA,TRBJ1-2,TRBV11-2,CASSLARVQGQNYGYTF,TGTGCCAGCAGCTTAGCGAGGGTGCAGGGGCAAAACTATGGCTACACCTTC
NA,few,TRBJ2-7,TRBV12-3/TRBV12-4,CASSFTGTVDEQYF,TGTGCCAGCAGTTTTACAGGGACTGTCGACGAGCAGTACTTC
NA,few,TRBJ2-7,TRBV6-5,CASSHIQMGYEQYF,TGTGCCAGCAGTCACATCCAAATGGGCTACGAGCAGTACTTC
TRBD1,many,TRBJ2-1,TRBV6-2/TRBV6-3,CASSKPTGEGEQFF,TGTGCCAGCAGTAAACCCACAGGGGAAGGTGAGCAGTTCTTC
NA,few,TRBJ2-7,TRBV18,CASSSDQGRSYEQYF,TGTGCCAGCTCATCAGACCAGGGCCGGTCCTACGAGCAGTACTTC
TRBD2,NA,TRBJ2-3,TRBV10-2,CASTEWASGSSDTQYF,TGCGCCAGCACCGAGTGGGCTAGCGGGAGTTCTGATACGCAGTATTTT
NA,few,TRBJ2-2,TRBV28,CASSLSQDGAGELFF,TGTGCCAGCAGTTTATCCCAGGACGGGGCCGGGGAGCTGTTTTTT
TRBD1,NA,TRBJ2-1,TRBV20-1,CSAKGQGNNEQFF,TGCAGTGCTAAGGGACAGGGAAACAATGAGCAGTTCTTC